Following are 4 T cell receptor beta chains from one sample sequenced in a study of cytomegalovirus exposure and HLA in healthy donors. TCRdb's copy holds only in-frame clones and misses some; the assay was immunoSEQ multiplex PCR. Of 180,000 or so clones detected, approximately 86% appear once; the ten largest clones hold approximately 2.4%. Sequenced sample: PBMCs. These receptors were obtained from a man aged 18 to 35 in good health and CMV-seropositive.

The chain links TRBV5-1 to TRBJ2-1; 7 bases match TRBD1. The germline V gene has CDR1 SGHRS and CDR2 YFSETQ. This CDR3 comprises 15 residues. The V segment lost 2 bases and the J segment 4 bases; nucleotides outside the gene matches: 6. CDR3 bases: TGCGCCAGCAGCTTCCAGACAGGGCCGTACAATGAGCAGTTCTTC. It specifies CASSFQTGPYNEQFF.

This chain uses TRBV2 with TRBJ1-4; D gene unclear. CDR1 and CDR2 from the germline V gene are SNHLY and FYNNEI. There are 15 residues in the CDR3. Trimming stripped 7 bases from V and 1 base from J, with 13 bases between. CDR3: CASNMQTVTNEKLFF. The CDR3 nucleotides are TGTGCCAGCAATATGCAAACAGTAACTAATGAAAAACTGTTTTTT.

This sequence joins TRBV4-2 and TRBJ1-5; 7 bases map to TRBD1. V trimming: 1 base; J trimming: 4 bases; junction bases outside the gene matches: 4. The CDR3 contains 15 residues. CDR1 LGHNA and CDR2 YNFKEQ come from the germline V gene. The CDR3, as DNA: TGTGCCAGCAGCCAAGTTCAGGGGGGTAATCAGCCCCAGCATTTT. Amino acids: CASSQVQGGNQPQHF.

The chain links TRBV2 to TRBJ2-7, with unresolved D. Between the trimmed V and J ends, which lost 3 bases and 0 bases, there was a span of 3 bases. The CDR3 runs 12 residues. CDR1 SNHLY and CDR2 FYNNEI come from the germline V gene. The CDR3 DNA reads TGTGCCAGCAGTGACCTCTCCTACGAGCAGTACTTC. Translated, it gives CASSDLSYEQYF.